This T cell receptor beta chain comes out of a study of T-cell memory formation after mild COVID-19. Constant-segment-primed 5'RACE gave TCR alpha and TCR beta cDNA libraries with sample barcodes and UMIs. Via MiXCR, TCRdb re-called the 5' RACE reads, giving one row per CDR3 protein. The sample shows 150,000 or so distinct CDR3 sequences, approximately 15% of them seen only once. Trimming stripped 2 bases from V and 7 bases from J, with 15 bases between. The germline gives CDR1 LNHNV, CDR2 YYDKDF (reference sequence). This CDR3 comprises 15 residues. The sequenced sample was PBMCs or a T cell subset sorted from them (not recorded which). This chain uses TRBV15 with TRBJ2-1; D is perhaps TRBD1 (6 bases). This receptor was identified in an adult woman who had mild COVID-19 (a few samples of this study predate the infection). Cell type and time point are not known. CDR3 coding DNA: TGTGCCACCAGCAGACCCTCCGGGACAAAGAATGAGCAGTTCTTC. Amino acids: CATSRPSGTKNEQFF.